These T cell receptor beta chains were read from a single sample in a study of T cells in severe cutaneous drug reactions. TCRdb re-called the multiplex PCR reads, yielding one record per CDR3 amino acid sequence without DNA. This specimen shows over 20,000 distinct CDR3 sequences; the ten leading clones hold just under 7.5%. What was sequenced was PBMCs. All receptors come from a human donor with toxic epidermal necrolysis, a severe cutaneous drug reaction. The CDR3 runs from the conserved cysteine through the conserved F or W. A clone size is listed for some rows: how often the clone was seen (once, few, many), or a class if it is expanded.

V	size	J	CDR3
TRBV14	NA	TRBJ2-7	CASMGEPGYEQYF
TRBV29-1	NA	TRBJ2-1	CSVAGTGTHNEQFF
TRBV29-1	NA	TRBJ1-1	CSVRTAPEAFF
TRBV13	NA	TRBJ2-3	CASSLGQDTQYF
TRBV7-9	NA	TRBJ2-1	CASSPIGGKPYNEQFF
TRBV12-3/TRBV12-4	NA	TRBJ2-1	CASSKFDGYNEQFF
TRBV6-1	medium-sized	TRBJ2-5	CASKSDQETQYF
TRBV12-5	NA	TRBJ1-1	CASGFLYTEAFF
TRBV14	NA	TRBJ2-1	CASSQGLWGEAIYNEQFF
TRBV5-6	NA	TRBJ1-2	CASSPGTGNYGYTF
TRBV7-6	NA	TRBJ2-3	CASGGTDTQYF
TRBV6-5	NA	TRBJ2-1	CASRRTSGYNEQFF
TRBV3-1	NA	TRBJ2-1	CASSQLSNEQFF
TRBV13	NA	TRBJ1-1	CASSQRPGPKNTEAFF
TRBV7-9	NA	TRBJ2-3	CASSLERLAGGADTQYF
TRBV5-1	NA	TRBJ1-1	CASHTGTGVTEAFF
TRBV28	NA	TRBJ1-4	CASSIFATNEKLFF
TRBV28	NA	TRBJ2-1	CASSKMGAGHHEQFF
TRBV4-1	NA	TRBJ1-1	CASSRKQGDTEAFF
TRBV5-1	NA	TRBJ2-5	CASSLALGVETQYF
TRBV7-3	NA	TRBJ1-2	CASSHNSGDLYGYTF
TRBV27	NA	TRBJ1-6	CASSTYRTGANSPLHF
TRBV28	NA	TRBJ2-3	CASKSDWNTQYF
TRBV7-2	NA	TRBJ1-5	CASSWTGGGNQPQHF
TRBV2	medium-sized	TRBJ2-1	CASSGTSGRYNEQFF
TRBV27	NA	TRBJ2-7	CASSAGTGNVYEQYF
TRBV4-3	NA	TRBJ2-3	CASSQVGVRGRRTDTQYF
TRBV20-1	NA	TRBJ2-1	CSGGLAGARGQFF